These 21 T cell receptor beta chains share one sample of origin, sequenced in a study of blood T cells in healthy people across ages. Primed by a sample-barcoded 5' primer and a J-beta primer mix, a second PCR proceeded for 7 to 11 cycles. TCRdb recomputed calls from the 5' RACE reads with MiXCR, one row per CDR3 protein. This table has over 950,000 distinct CDR3 sequences, 35% to 40% appearing once. Sequencing was carried out using blood. These receptors all stem from a man younger than 35 in good health.

The chain joins TRBV4-2 to TRBJ1-2; D not resolved. This CDR3 has 16 residues. The V and J ends lost 0 bases and 5 bases respectively, with 16 bases between them. CDR1 LGHNA and CDR2 YNFKEQ come from the germline V gene. The CDR3 here is CASSQDPTPGVYGYTF. Written as DNA, the CDR3 is TGTGCCAGCAGCCAAGATCCCACACCCGGGGTTTATGGCTACACCTTC.

In DNA, the CDR3 is TGTGCCAGCAGTCCGACAGACAGGACGAATTCACCCCTCCACTTT. It codes for CASSPTDRTNSPLHF. This chain links TRBV6-6 with TRBJ1-6, with a weak D call TRBD1 (6 bases). CDR3 size: 15 residues. V lost 5 bases and J lost 7, with 15 bases in between. Germline V gene lookup returns CDR1 MNHNY and CDR2 SVGAGI (reference sequence).

This clonotype turned up a few times. CDR3 protein: CASSRQAHTEAFF. The CDR3 region has the DNA TGTGCCAGCAGCAGGCAGGCACACACTGAAGCTTTCTTT. The gene calls are TRBV3-1 and TRBJ1-1; unclear D gene. The V end was cut by 5 bases, the J end by 3 bases, with 10 bases between. The CDR3 consists of 13 residues. The germline V gene has CDR1 LGHDT and CDR2 YNNKEL (reference sequence).

The V gene is TRBV7-9, the J gene TRBJ2-1; possibly TRBD1 for D (6 bases). This CDR3 comprises 15 residues. Per the germline V gene, CDR1 is SEHNR and CDR2 is FQNEAQ (reference sequence). Trimming took 5 bases from V and 6 from J, leaving 17 bases between them. CDR3 loop: CASSPTGIAGNEQFF. CDR3 nucleotides: TGTGCCAGCAGCCCTACAGGGATTGCGGGCAATGAGCAGTTCTTC. The variable domain in full, with the rest retrieved from reference TRBV7-9 and TRBJ2-1, is DTGVSQNPRHKITKRGQNVTFRCDPISEHNRLYWYRQTLGQGPEFLTYFQNEAQLEKSRLLSDRFSAERPKGSFSTLEIQRTEQGDSAMYLCASSPTGIAGNEQFFGPGTRLTVL.

This clonotype was counted only a few times. The chain couples TRBV7-2 to TRBJ2-5; D is unresolved. Trimming shortened V by 5 bases and J by 5 bases, and 12 bases separated the two germline ends. This CDR3 has 13 amino acids. Germline V gives CDR1 SGHTA, CDR2 FQGNSA. CDR3 bases: TGTGCCAGCAGCCCCCCTAGTTTTGAGACCCAGTACTTC. This sequence encodes CASSPPSFETQYF. Full variable domain (outside the CDR3, taken from reference TRBV7-2 and TRBJ2-5): GAGVSQSPSNKVTEKGKDVELRCDPISGHTALYWYRQSLGQGLEFLIYFQGNSAPDKSGLPSDRFSAERTGGSVSTLTIQRTQQEDSAVYLCASSPPSFETQYFGPGTRLLVL.

The chain recombines TRBV29-1 with TRBJ2-1; no clear D gene. The better agreement between TRBJ2-7 and the DNA end casts doubt on the J call. Germline assignment: CDR1 SQVTM and CDR2 ANQGSEA. This CDR3 has 14 amino acids. CDR3 protein: CSVEAAQLYNEQYF. CDR3 in DNA: TGCAGCGTTGAAGCTGCGCAGCTCTACAATGAGCAGTACTTC.

This clonotype turned up a few times. This rearrangement joins TRBV7-2 to TRBJ2-3; TRBD1 matches at 10 bases. J lost 1 base, V lost 1 base, and 2 bases had no gene match. The V gene's germline CDR1 is SGHTA and CDR2 FQGNSA. This CDR3 region has 16 residues. The CDR3: CASSLGGTGGTDTQYF. The CDR3 nucleotides are TGTGCCAGCAGCTTAGGGGGGACAGGGGGCACAGATACGCAGTATTTT.

This clonotype appeared many times. This chain links TRBV20-1 with TRBJ2-7, with D unclear. The V and J ends lost 0 bases and 2 bases respectively, with 14 bases between them. This CDR3 has 15 amino acids. CDR1 is DFQATT and CDR2 is SNEGSKA in the germline V gene (reference sequence). The CDR3 is CSARDRDLTAYEQYF. CDR3 nucleotide sequence: TGCAGTGCTAGAGATAGGGATTTAACGGCCTACGAGCAGTACTTC.

In nucleotides, the CDR3 is TGTGCCAGCAGTTTTAACGGATGGGGATATAGCAATCAGCCCCAGCATTTT. This encodes CASSFNGWGYSNQPQHF. This chain links TRBV12-3 or TRBV12-4 with TRBJ1-5, with D hard to call. This CDR3 comprises 17 residues. V was trimmed by 3 bases and J by 0 bases, leaving 15 bases between them.

V and J are TRBV7-9 and TRBJ1-4; possibly TRBD1 for D (5 bases). Germline V CDR1 and CDR2: SEHNR, FQNEAQ (reference sequence). The CDR3 is 14 amino acids. Trimming stripped 4 bases from V and 6 bases from J, with 12 bases between. The CDR3 here is CASSSGRSHEKLFF. CDR3 sequence (DNA): TGTGCCAGCAGCTCGGGACGGAGTCATGAAAAACTGTTTTTT. Using reference TRBV7-9 and TRBJ1-4 for the parts outside the CDR3, the full variable domain is DTGVSQNPRHKITKRGQNVTFRCDPISEHNRLYWYRQTLGQGPEFLTYFQNEAQLEKSRLLSDRFSAERPKGSFSTLEIQRTEQGDSAMYLCASSSGRSHEKLFFGSGTQLSVL.

This clonotype was counted a few times. V gene TRBV5-1 combines with J gene TRBJ2-1; no firm D call. Germline loops: CDR1 SGHRS, CDR2 YFSETQ. V was pared by 6 bases and J by 5 bases, with 12 bases between. The CDR3 totals 13 residues. The CDR3 reads CASTWSANNEQFF. CDR3 DNA: TGCGCCAGCACCTGGTCAGCTAACAATGAGCAGTTCTTC.

This clonotype was seen at least ten times. This chain connects TRBV16 to TRBJ2-1; D not certain. The CDR3 sequence is 13 residues long. V lost 0 bases and J lost 5, with 5 bases in between. CDR1 and CDR2 from the germline V gene are KGHSY and FQNENV. CDR3 in DNA: TGTGCCAGCAGCCAATCGAGAGACAATGAGCAGTTCTTC. Translation: CASSQSRDNEQFF.

This clonotype was seen at least ten times. The chain links TRBV4-1 to TRBJ2-5; no reliable D call. Trimming took off 1 base at V and 7 bases at J, with 13 bases between the two ends. CDR3 length: 14 residues. Per germline, CDR1 MGHRA and CDR2 YSYEKL. The CDR3 spells CASSQGTDLVTQYF. DNA for the CDR3: TGCGCCAGCAGCCAAGGGACGGACCTAGTGACCCAGTACTTC.

This clonotype has more than one count but fewer than ten. The V call is TRBV7-9, the J call TRBJ2-7; D is unresolved. This CDR3 is built from 14 residues. Per the germline V gene, CDR1 is SEHNR and CDR2 is FQNEAQ (reference sequence). The germline V and J ends were trimmed by 7 bases and 0 bases, with 13 bases remaining between them. CDR3 residues: CASKTPKSSYEQYF. The CDR3 DNA sequence: TGTGCCAGCAAGACACCGAAAAGCTCCTACGAGCAGTACTTC.

The chain links TRBV10-3 to TRBJ2-3; 12 bases agree with TRBD2. CDR1 is ENHRY and CDR2 is SYGVKD in the germline V gene. The V gene end was trimmed by 0 bases and the J gene end by 4 bases; junction bases not matched to a gene: 5. The CDR3 is 17 amino acids. The CDR3, as DNA: TGTGCCATCAGTGAGTCGCTAGCGGGGGGGCTGGCAGATACGCAGTATTTT. This sequence encodes CAISESLAGGLADTQYF.

The chain uses TRBV20-1 and TRBJ2-6; weak D call: TRBD1 (6 bases). Germline V gene sequence: CDR1 DFQATT, CDR2 SNEGSKA (reference sequence). The V end lost 2 bases, the J end lost 1 base, and 9 bases lay between the germline ends. This CDR3 has 15 amino acids. The CDR3 DNA is TGCAGTGCTAGACCGGACAGATCTGGGGCCAACGTCCTGACTTTC. Its translation is CSARPDRSGANVLTF.

This clonotype was counted only a few times. The chain uses TRBV6-6 and TRBJ1-2; tentatively, D is TRBD1 (6 bases). Between the trimmed V and J ends, which lost 2 bases and 4 bases, there was a span of 11 bases. Per the germline V gene, CDR1 is MNHNY and CDR2 is SVGAGI (reference sequence). This CDR3 has 14 amino acids. This CDR3 is CASSYDRRLYGYTF. CDR3 nucleotide sequence: TGTGCCAGCAGTTACGACAGGCGTCTCTATGGCTACACCTTC.

This sequence joins TRBV5-1 and TRBJ2-5, with 7 bases aligning to TRBD2. This CDR3 has 18 amino acids. Losses at the gene ends were 0 bases for V and 4 bases for J; bases not matched to a gene: 15. In germline, CDR1 is SGHRS, CDR2 YFSETQ. CDR3 nucleotides: TGCGCCAGCAGCTTGGTCGTTCGTGGGGAAGGGAGGGGAGAGACCCAGTACTTC. Its translation: CASSLVVRGEGRGETQYF.

This clonotype was counted between two and nine times. J is TRBJ1-5 and V is TRBV27; no firm D call. Trimming left V 6 bases short and J 0 bases short, with 12 bases between. Germline V lookup: CDR1 MNHEY, CDR2 SMNVEV (reference sequence). The CDR3 has 15 amino acids. CDR3 bases: TGTGCCAGCAGCGCCGGATCGTATAGCAATCAGCCCCAGCATTTT. Its translation is CASSAGSYSNQPQHF.

The table lists this clonotype with many counts. CDR3 sequence (DNA): TGTGCCAGCGGACTAGCGGGCACAGATACGCAGTATTTT. It is translated as CASGLAGTDTQYF. This chain links TRBV6-2 or TRBV6-3 with TRBJ2-3; 10 nucleotides align to TRBD2. The V segment lost 8 bases and the J segment 1 base; nucleotides outside the gene matches: 0. The CDR3 sequence is 13 residues long. Germline V gene sequence: CDR1 MNHEY, CDR2 SVGEGT.

The chain uses TRBV3-1 and TRBJ1-1, with D perhaps TRBD1 (5 bases). The V and J ends lost 8 bases and 8 bases respectively, with 21 bases between them. The V gene's germline CDR1 is LGHDT and CDR2 YNNKEL (reference sequence). CDR3 length: 14 amino acids. The CDR3 DNA sequence: TGTGCCAGCCGACAGTCGGGGGAGGGCAGAGAAGCTTTCTTT. Protein sequence: CASRQSGEGREAFF. The complete variable domain, with remaining parts taken from reference TRBV3-1 and TRBJ1-1, reads DTAVSQTPKYLVTQMGNDKSIKCEQNLGHDTMYWYKQDSKKFLKIMFSYNNKELIINETVPNRFSPKSPDKAHLNLHINSLELGDSAVYFCASRQSGEGREAFFGQGTRLTVV.